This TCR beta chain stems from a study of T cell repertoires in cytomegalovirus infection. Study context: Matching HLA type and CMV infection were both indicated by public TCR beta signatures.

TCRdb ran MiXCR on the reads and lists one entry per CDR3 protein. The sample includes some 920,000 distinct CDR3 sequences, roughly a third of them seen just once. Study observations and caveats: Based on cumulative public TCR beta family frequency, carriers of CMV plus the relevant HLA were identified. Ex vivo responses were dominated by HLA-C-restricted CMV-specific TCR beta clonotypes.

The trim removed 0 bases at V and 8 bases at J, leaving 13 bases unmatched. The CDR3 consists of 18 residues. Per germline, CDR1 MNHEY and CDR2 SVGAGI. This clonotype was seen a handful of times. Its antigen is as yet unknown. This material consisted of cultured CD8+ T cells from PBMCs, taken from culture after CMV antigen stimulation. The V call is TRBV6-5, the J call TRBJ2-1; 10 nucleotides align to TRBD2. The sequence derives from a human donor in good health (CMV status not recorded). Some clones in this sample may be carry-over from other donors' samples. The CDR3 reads CASSYSTSGGANHDEQFF. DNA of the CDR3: TGTGCCAGCAGTTACTCGACCAGCGGGGGGGCCAATCACGATGAGCAGTTCTTC.